The 27 T cell receptor beta chains listed next were all sequenced from one sample in a study of spatial heterogeneity in lung cancer. TCRdb re-called the 5' RACE reads with MiXCR, one entry per CDR3 protein. In the table there are under 150,000 distinct CDR3 sequences, 11% of which are singletons. Time point noted: blood at routine non-recurrence follow-up after resection. The sequencing used PBMCs, collected at follow-up. These receptor sequences come from a female donor with early-stage non-small cell lung cancer.

This clonotype occurred many times. The chain links TRBV10-3 to TRBJ2-2; TRBD1 is a possible D gene (6 bases). CDR3 length: 15 amino acids. V was pared by 8 bases and J by 0 bases, with 13 bases between. Germline V CDR1 and CDR2: ENHRY, SYGVKD. The CDR3 loop is CAISPGQPNTGELFF. The CDR3 DNA is TGTGCCATCTCACCCGGACAGCCGAACACCGGGGAGCTGTTTTTT.

This clonotype has just a few counts. The chain combines TRBV29-1 with TRBJ1-5; 7 nucleotides line up with TRBD1. Germline CDR1 and CDR2: SQVTM and ANQGSEA. Losses at the gene ends were 7 bases for V and 2 bases for J; bases not matched to a gene: 20. There are 18 residues in the CDR3. The CDR3 DNA is TGCAGCGAGGCCCGTAACTTTGGACAGGAAGAAGGCAATCAGCCCCAGCATTTT. Protein: CSEARNFGQEEGNQPQHF. The full variable domain, its missing parts supplied by reference TRBV29-1 and TRBJ1-5, is SAVISQKPSRDICQRGTSLTIQCQVDSQVTMMFWYRQQPGQSLTLIATANQGSEATYESGFVIDKFPISRPNLTFSTLTVSNMSPEDSSIYLCSEARNFGQEEGNQPQHFGDGTRLSIL.

A few counts support this clonotype. This chain connects TRBV19 to TRBJ1-2; D ambiguous. Trimming took off 3 bases at V and 8 bases at J, with 13 bases between the two ends. CDR1 is LNHDA, CDR2 SQIVND, per germline (reference sequence). This CDR3 contains 13 residues. CDR3 sequence: CASSISRVRGYTF. DNA of the CDR3: TGTGCCAGTAGTATCTCGAGGGTGAGGGGCTACACCTTC.

A note on this clonotype: An end of the junction does not agree with germline; a read error may underlie this. The chain links TRBV24-1 to TRBJ2-2; D is unresolved. Germline loops: CDR1 KGHDR, CDR2 SFDVKD. This CDR3 contains 15 residues. As DNA, the CDR3 is TGTGCCACCAGTGAGATCACAGCGAAAACCGGGGAGCTGTTTTTT. Translating gives CATSEITAKTGELFF.

Note on this clonotype: This sequence may be a read error, since a much larger clone differs from it by one base. The V call is TRBV5-1, the J call TRBJ2-7; 9 bases match TRBD2. V shed 2 bases, J shed 2 bases, and the junction held 5 bases outside the gene matches. In germline, CDR1 is SGHRS, CDR2 YFSETQ. CDR3 size: 15 residues. DNA for the CDR3: TGCGCCAGCAGCTTACTAGCGGGTAGCACCTACGAGCAGTACTTC. Protein product: CASSLLAGSTYEQYF.

The chain links TRBV20-1 to TRBJ2-7; 8 bases are shared with TRBD1. Germline assignment: CDR1 DFQATT and CDR2 SNEGSKA (reference sequence). V lost 2 bases, J lost 2 bases, and 5 bases stayed unmatched. This CDR3 is 14 amino acids long. This chain's CDR3 is CSARWDRRTYEQYF. CDR3 nucleotide sequence: TGCAGTGCTAGATGGGACAGGCGTACCTACGAGCAGTACTTC.

This clonotype was detected a few times. The rearrangement uses TRBV5-5 and TRBJ2-7; TRBD1 matches at 9 bases. Germline assignment: CDR1 SGHKS and CDR2 YYEKEE (reference sequence). Trimming at V came to 6 bases and at J to 3 bases, leaving 4 bases not matched to a gene. This CDR3 has 13 residues. DNA for the CDR3: TGTGCCAGCAAAAAGACAGGGGGCTACGAGCAGTACGTC. Protein sequence: CASKKTGGYEQYV.

A few counts support this clonotype. The genes are TRBV9 and TRBJ2-7; possible D gene TRBD1, 5 bases. V was shortened by 4 bases and J by 3 bases, with 20 bases between the two germline ends. The CDR3 loop spans 16 amino acids. Germline CDR1 SGDLS, CDR2 YYNGEE. The CDR3 DNA reads as TGTGCCAGCAGCCCAACAGGCGGCGGCGGTTACTACGAGCAGTACTTC. This translates into CASSPTGGGGYYEQYF.

Worth noting for this clonotype: A much larger clone sits a single nucleotide away, making a read error possible. V is TRBV7-2 and J is TRBJ2-7, with 11 nucleotides matching TRBD1. The germline CDR1 and CDR2 sequences are SGHTA and FQGNSA. The junction had 13 bases not matched to a gene; V was cut back by 5 bases and J by 13 bases. This CDR3 spans 14 amino acids. CDR3 sequence reads: CASSPDRGPAVGYF. The CDR3, as DNA: TGTGCCAGCAGCCCGGACAGGGGGCCTGCTGTGGGATACTTC. The entire variable domain, with the rest obtained from reference TRBV7-2 and TRBJ2-7, is as follows: GAGVSQSPSNKVTEKGKDVELRCDPISGHTALYWYRQSLGQGLEFLIYFQGNSAPDKSGLPSDRFSAERTGGSVSTLTIQRTQQEDSAVYLCASSPDRGPAVGYFGPGTRLTVT.

This clonotype came up a few times. This chain connects TRBV7-2 to TRBJ2-5; a possible D gene is TRBD1 (6 bases). This CDR3 spans 15 amino acids. The V end was cut by 2 bases, the J end by 5 bases, with 15 bases between. CDR1 is SGHTA, CDR2 FQGNSA, per germline. The CDR3 DNA reads TGTGCCAGCAGCTTAAGAACAGGGCGATCTGAGACCCAGTACTTC. Translating gives CASSLRTGRSETQYF.

This clonotype has more than one count but fewer than ten. The DNA for the CDR3 is TGTGCCAGCAGTCCCTTACATAGCAATCAGCCCCAGCATTTT. It is translated as CASSPLHSNQPQHF. This chain connects TRBV27 to TRBJ1-5; D is undetermined. V was clipped by 5 bases and J by 0 bases, with 8 bases between them. Germline V CDR1 and CDR2: MNHEY, SMNVEV (reference sequence). The CDR3 extends over 14 amino acids.

This clonotype appeared a few times. The CDR3 here is CASSSGDYNEQFF. CDR3 in DNA: TGCGCCAGCAGTAGCGGTGACTACAATGAGCAGTTCTTC. The gene calls are TRBV5-1 and TRBJ2-1; the D gene is possibly TRBD2 (6 bases). Trimming took 5 bases from V and 3 from J, leaving 9 bases between them. CDR3 length equals 13 residues. CDR1 is SGHRS, CDR2 YFSETQ, per germline.

This clonotype was seen a few times. The chain couples TRBV11-2 to TRBJ2-7; 8 nucleotides line up with TRBD1. V lost 5 bases and J lost 3; bases outside the gene matches: 6. Per germline, CDR1 SGHAT and CDR2 FQNNGV. This CDR3 spans 14 amino acids. For the CDR3, the DNA is TGTGCCAGCAGCGACAGGGGCCCCTACTACGAGCAGTACTTC. Amino acids: CASSDRGPYYEQYF.

This clonotype was seen more than once but under ten times. This clone may be a read error of a much larger clone one base away. V usage is TRBV7-9 and J usage is TRBJ1-2; TRBD1 agrees at 9 bases. Germline CDR1 and CDR2: SEHNR and FQNEAQ (reference sequence). The CDR3 loop spans 13 amino acids. CDR3 sequence reads: CVSSGQGTYGYTF. The CDR3 nucleotides are TGTGTCAGCAGCGGACAGGGGACCTATGGCTACACCTTC.

This clonotype was detected a few times. The chain recombines TRBV3-2 with TRBJ2-5; the table's D call TRBD1 went unverified against the DNA. TRBV3-2 is a documented pseudogene. The CDR3 sequence is 16 residues long. CDR3 loop: CASSQEGQDSQETQYF. For the CDR3, the DNA is TGTGCCAGCAGCCAAGAGGGGCAGGACAGCCAAGAGACCCAGTACTTC.

This clonotype was picked up many times. This chain links TRBV29-1 with TRBJ1-2; D call uncertain. The germline V gene has CDR1 SQVTM and CDR2 ANQGSEA. V gave up 5 bases and J gave up 5 bases, with 21 bases separating them. This CDR3 has 15 amino acids. CDR3 nucleotides: TGCAGCGTTCACCACCCCCTTTTGGGCCGGTATGGCTACACCTTC. It translates to CSVHHPLLGRYGYTF.

The table lists this clonotype with a few counts. The chain uses TRBV10-1 and TRBJ2-3; no firm D call. The V gene lost 3 bases and the J gene lost 1 base, with 5 bases spanning the gap. Per germline, CDR1 WNHNN and CDR2 SYGVQD (reference sequence). The CDR3 totals 13 residues. The CDR3 spells CASSDRGTDTQYF. CDR3 coding DNA: TGCGCCAGCAGTGACCGGGGCACAGATACGCAGTATTTT.

The CDR3 nucleotides are TGTGCCAGCACCCCCCACGGGGGACTGGTCACCGGGGAGCTGTTTTTT. Its translation: CASTPHGGLVTGELFF. The chain carries TRBV2 and TRBJ2-2; TRBD2 might be the D (6 bases). CDR3 length: 16 residues. Deletions cut 7 bases from V and 4 bases from J, with 19 bases between. CDR1 and CDR2 (germline): SNHLY, FYNNEI.

The rearrangement uses TRBV5-6 and TRBJ1-6; perhaps TRBD1 as D (5 bases). Germline CDR1 and CDR2: SGHDT and YYEEEE. V was cut by 1 base and J by 9 bases, with 23 bases left in between. The CDR3 has 18 amino acids. CDR3 DNA: TGTGCCAGCAGCTTGCACCCGTCCGGGCAGGGCCGCGGTTCACCCCTCCACTTT. This codes for CASSLHPSGQGRGSPLHF.

In its sample, this clonotype was seen many times. The rearrangement joins TRBV20-1 to TRBJ2-7; perhaps TRBD2 as D (5 bases). Trimming removed 3 bases at V and 7 bases at J, with 16 bases between. CDR3 length: 13 residues. In germline, CDR1 is DFQATT, CDR2 SNEGSKA (reference sequence). The CDR3 bases are TGCAGTGCTAGCGGCCTAGCACTGGGAGAGCAGTACTTC. Translated, it gives CSASGLALGEQYF.

V is TRBV28 and J is TRBJ1-2, with unresolved D. Trimming left V 6 bases short and J 4 bases short, with 21 bases between. Germline-derived CDR1 and CDR2 are MDHEN and SYDVKM. The CDR3 loop spans 16 amino acids. CDR3 DNA sequence: TGTGCCAGCAGGATTAGGGCAGGCCATTCCTTCTATGGCTACACCTTC. It specifies CASRIRAGHSFYGYTF.

In its sample, this clonotype was seen many times. The chain has TRBV28 and TRBJ1-5; no clear D. Deletions cut 8 bases from V and 4 bases from J, with 9 bases between. The germline V gene encodes CDR1 MDHEN and CDR2 SYDVKM. The CDR3 runs 12 residues. CDR3 bases: TGTGCCAGCGGCCCCCTTAATCAGCCCCAGCATTTT. It codes for CASGPLNQPQHF.

This clonotype was seen only a few times. The genes are TRBV6-2 or TRBV6-3 and TRBJ1-3, with a weak D call TRBD1 (5 bases). CDR3 length: 17 amino acids. Per germline, CDR1 MNHEY and CDR2 SVGEGT. V lost 4 bases to trimming and J lost 2 bases, with 18 bases between them. The CDR3 sequence is CASSLQEGVPPGNTIYF. The CDR3 bases are TGTGCCAGCAGTTTACAGGAAGGAGTTCCCCCTGGAAACACCATATATTTT.

The gene calls are TRBV7-9 and TRBJ2-3, with a possible D match to TRBD2 (6 bases). Germline V gene data show CDR1 as SEHNR and CDR2 as FQNEAQ (reference sequence). Trimming removed 3 bases from V and 4 bases from J, with 17 bases in between. This CDR3 contains 16 residues. The CDR3 here is CASSFFSGGAPDTQYF. The CDR3 coding sequence is TGTGCCAGCAGCTTTTTTAGCGGAGGAGCGCCAGATACGCAGTATTTT.

At least ten counts were recorded for this clonotype. V is TRBV11-3 and J is TRBJ2-4; D call uncertain. Trimming removed 6 bases at V and 8 bases at J, with 14 bases between. Germline CDR1 and CDR2: SGHNT and YENEEA. CDR3 length equals 13 residues. The CDR3 protein is CASSPGEWDIQYF. The DNA for the CDR3 is TGTGCCAGCAGTCCTGGAGAATGGGACATTCAGTACTTC.

As to this clonotype: A much larger clone sits a single nucleotide away, making a read error possible. The chain couples TRBV2 to TRBJ2-5, with unresolved D. Germline loops: CDR1 SNHLY, CDR2 FYNNEI. The CDR3 is 12 residues long. The germline V and J ends were trimmed by 1 base and 4 bases, with 4 bases remaining between them. The CDR3 sequence is CASSEVGETQYF. In DNA, the CDR3 is TGTGCCAGCAGTGAAGTAGGAGAGACCCAGTACTTC.

This sequence joins TRBV7-2 and TRBJ2-2, with D perhaps given as TRBD1 or TRBD2 (6 bases each). V dropped 5 bases and J dropped 7 bases, with 17 bases sitting between them. CDR3 length: 15 amino acids. Germline lookup yields CDR1 SGHTA and CDR2 FQGNSA. The CDR3 loop is CASSLGGSLIGELFF. The DNA of the CDR3 is TGTGCCAGCAGCCTAGGGGGGAGCTTAATCGGGGAGCTGTTTTTT.